Shown below are 20 T cell receptor beta chains from a single sample sequenced in a study of quantifying T cell responses using KT2 cells. Study at large: Reverse transcription used primers in the TCR alpha and beta constant regions.

The cDNA 3' end received a ligated oligonucleotide with a UMI. The first PCR ran roughly 4 cycles with an equimolar RC1.1 and RC1.2 beta primer mix. TCRdb reanalysed the UMI-ligation and nested PCR reads using MiXCR and keeps one entry per CDR3 protein. The data hold tens of thousands of distinct CDR3 sequences, with around a tenth observed a single time. The sequenced material came from PBMCs spiked with cells of the T cell clone KT2. Receptors were obtained from a human donor.

This chain links TRBV4-3 with TRBJ1-2, with D maybe TRBD1 (6 bases). The CDR3 is 14 amino acids. Trimming took 5 bases from V and 3 from J, leaving 13 bases between them. CDR1 and CDR2 (germline): LGHNA, YSLEER. The CDR3 sequence is CASSVQGGDYGYTF. The CDR3 bases are TGCGCCAGCAGCGTACAGGGAGGGGACTATGGCTACACCTTC.

This clonotype was counted at least ten times. V is TRBV11-2 and J is TRBJ2-3, with TRBD2 matching over 7 bases. This CDR3 is built from 17 residues. Germline V lookup: CDR1 SGHAT, CDR2 FQNNGV. Trimming cost V 1 base and J 4 bases; bases outside gene matches: 11. The CDR3 spells CASSLVSAGVPPDTQYF. CDR3 nucleotide sequence: TGTGCCAGCAGCTTAGTGTCTGCGGGGGTCCCCCCAGATACGCAGTATTTT. Complete variable domain (other parts from reference TRBV11-2 and TRBJ2-3): EAGVAQSPRYKIIEKRQSVAFWCNPISGHATLYWYQQILGQGPKLLIQFQNNGVVDDSQLPKDRFSAERLKGVDSTLKIQPAKLEDSAVYLCASSLVSAGVPPDTQYFGPGTRLTVL.

This clonotype appeared a few times. This chain connects TRBV20-1 to TRBJ2-7, with TRBD1 identical over 7 bases. The germline gives CDR1 DFQATT, CDR2 SNEGSKA (reference sequence). There are 13 residues in the CDR3. The V gene end was trimmed by 6 bases and the J gene end by 0 bases; junction bases not matched to a gene: 5. In DNA form, the CDR3 reads TGCAGTGCCGCGACAGGGTCCTCCTACGAGCAGTACTTC. It translates to CSAATGSSYEQYF.

CDR3 DNA: TGTGCCAGCAGCGATAGTATAGGACAGGACCCCTCTGGAAACACCATATATTTT. This gives the protein CASSDSIGQDPSGNTIYF. V and J are TRBV7-6 and TRBJ1-3; 7 positions agree with TRBD1. Trimming removed 5 bases from V and 0 bases from J; junction bases left unmatched: 13. Germline CDR1 and CDR2: SGHVS and FNYEAQ. The CDR3 runs to 18 residues. Together with reference TRBV7-6 and TRBJ1-3, the CDR3 gives the full variable domain: GAGVSQSPRYKVTKRGQDVALRCDPISGHVSLYWYRQALGQGPEFLTYFNYEAQQDKSGLPNDRFSAERPEGSISTLTIQRTEQRDSAMYRCASSDSIGQDPSGNTIYFGEGSWLTVV.

This chain links TRBV13 with TRBJ2-5; 9 nucleotides line up with TRBD1. The J segment lost 4 bases and the V segment lost 4 bases, leaving 1 base of the junction unmatched. Germline V CDR1 and CDR2: PRHDT, FYEKMQ (reference sequence). The CDR3 has 13 residues. The CDR3 loop is CASSSDRGETQYF. The CDR3 DNA is TGTGCCAGCAGCTCGGACAGGGGAGAGACCCAGTACTTC. Variable domain in full (rest from reference TRBV13 and TRBJ2-5): AAGVIQSPRHLIKEKRETATLKCYPIPRHDTVYWYQQGPGQDPQFLISFYEKMQSDKGSIPDRFSAQQFSDYHSELNMSSLELGDSALYFCASSSDRGETQYFGPGTRLLVL.

This clonotype appeared a few times. The genes are TRBV20-1 and TRBJ2-7; D might be TRBD1 (5 bases). Germline lookup yields CDR1 DFQATT and CDR2 SNEGSKA (reference sequence). Trimming left V 6 bases short and J 4 bases short, with 19 bases between. CDR3 length: 14 amino acids. In nucleotides, the CDR3 is TGCAGTGCCAAGGGGTGGACCTCCGCATACGAGCAGTACTTC. It translates to CSAKGWTSAYEQYF.

The chain combines TRBV20-1 with TRBJ1-2, with 11 bases matching TRBD1. In germline, CDR1 is DFQATT, CDR2 SNEGSKA (reference sequence). This CDR3 is 15 amino acids long. With V trimmed by 2 bases and J by 4 bases, 6 bases remained unmatched. The CDR3 DNA follows: TGCAGTGCTAGAAGCGGGACAGGGGGGACCTATGGCTACACCTTC. Translation: CSARSGTGGTYGYTF.

This clonotype was seen more than once but under ten times. The chain joins TRBV7-2 to TRBJ1-1; 8 nucleotides match TRBD1. There are 13 residues in the CDR3. Germline CDR1 SGHTA, CDR2 FQGNSA. After removal of 5 bases from V and 11 bases from J, the junction contained 10 bases not matched to a gene. DNA of the CDR3: TGTGCCAGCAGCCGGGGACAGGCTTTTGAGGCTTTCTTT. It codes for CASSRGQAFEAFF.

This clonotype is medium-sized (0.01 to 0.1%) by share. The chain combines TRBV12-3 or TRBV12-4 with TRBJ2-3, with D unresolved. V was cut by 7 bases and J by 6 bases, with 5 bases left in between. The length of the CDR3 is 10 residues. As DNA, the CDR3 is TGTGCCAGCATGGGTGATACGCAGTATTTT. Translation: CASMGDTQYF.

This clonotype was recorded a few times. This sequence joins TRBV29-1 and TRBJ2-3; the D gene is possibly TRBD2 (6 bases). Deletions cut 4 bases from V and 2 bases from J, with 7 bases between. Per the germline V gene, CDR1 is SQVTM and CDR2 is ANQGSEA. The CDR3 contains 12 residues. The CDR3 here is CSVGTNTDTQYF. DNA of the CDR3: TGCAGCGTTGGGACTAACACAGATACGCAGTATTTT.

The chain employs TRBV4-3 and TRBJ2-3; unclear D gene. The CDR3 extends over 14 amino acids. V was trimmed by 3 bases and J by 4 bases, leaving 11 bases between them. Per the germline V gene, CDR1 is LGHNA and CDR2 is YSLEER. CDR3 loop: CASSHQDGPDTQYF. The CDR3 coding sequence is TGCGCCAGCAGCCACCAGGACGGGCCAGATACGCAGTATTTT.

Only a few counts were recorded for this clonotype. The chain combines TRBV7-3 with TRBJ2-1, with D unresolved. From germline, CDR1 is SGHTA and CDR2 FQGTGA. V gave up 0 bases and J gave up 1 base, with 10 bases separating them. This CDR3 contains 16 residues. The CDR3 region is CASSLTNSGSYNEQFF. The CDR3, as DNA: TGTGCCAGCAGCTTAACAAATTCAGGATCCTACAATGAGCAGTTCTTC.

This clonotype was counted at least ten times. The rearrangement uses TRBV20-1 and TRBJ1-1; a weak D match, TRBD1 (5 bases). The CDR3 is made up of 14 amino acids. Germline V lookup: CDR1 DFQATT, CDR2 SNEGSKA (reference sequence). The V gene lost 1 base and the J gene lost 4 bases, with 13 bases spanning the gap. The CDR3 loop reads CSARGSGRGTEAFF. The CDR3 coding sequence is TGCAGTGCTAGAGGGTCAGGGAGAGGCACTGAAGCTTTCTTT.

This clonotype was seen repeatedly, ten times or more. The chain links TRBV10-3 to TRBJ2-3; 7 nucleotides align to TRBD1. There are 13 residues in the CDR3. Germline V lookup: CDR1 ENHRY, CDR2 SYGVKD. With V trimmed by 6 bases and J by 0 bases, 0 bases remained unmatched. The CDR3 bases are TGTGCCATCAGGGGACAGAGCACAGATACGCAGTATTTT. Protein product: CAIRGQSTDTQYF.

This clonotype was seen ten or more times. V is TRBV7-9 and J is TRBJ2-5; D call uncertain. Trimming took off 2 bases at V and 5 bases at J, with 15 bases between the two ends. Germline assignment: CDR1 SEHNR and CDR2 FQNEAQ (reference sequence). This CDR3 region has 15 residues. CDR3 protein: CASSLTAERLETQYF. Written as DNA, the CDR3 is TGTGCCAGCAGCTTAACGGCAGAGCGATTGGAGACCCAGTACTTC.

This clonotype was counted between two and nine times. The chain links TRBV28 to TRBJ2-3; D gene ambiguous. Trimming removed 2 bases from V and 6 bases from J, with 18 bases in between. The CDR3 is made up of 16 amino acids. The V gene's germline CDR1 is MDHEN and CDR2 SYDVKM. CDR3 sequence reads: CASSLSGAKSRDTQYF. CDR3 sequence (DNA): TGTGCCAGCAGTTTAAGTGGAGCGAAGAGTAGGGATACGCAGTATTTT.

This clonotype was seen many times. Its ends do not fully match the called genes, so a read error is possible. The rearrangement links TRBV18 to TRBJ2-5, with D tentatively TRBD1 or TRBD2 (5 bases each). The CDR3 is 12 amino acids. Looked up from germline, CDR1 is KGHSH and CDR2 is LQKENI. The CDR3 nucleotides are TGTGCCAGCTCACCACAACGGGACGCCCCCAACTTC. The encoded protein is CASSPQRDAPNF.

Ten or more counts support this clonotype. V is TRBV20-1 and J is TRBJ2-7; D is ambiguous. This CDR3 comprises 15 residues. Germline V gives CDR1 DFQATT, CDR2 SNEGSKA (reference sequence). Between the trimmed V and J ends, which lost 3 bases and 2 bases, there was a span of 17 bases. DNA of the CDR3: TGCAGTGCTAGGGGCCCGGGTGGGCCAGCCTACGAGCAGTACTTC. Its translation: CSARGPGGPAYEQYF.

This clonotype was picked up many times. V usage is TRBV2 and J usage is TRBJ1-1; a possible D gene is TRBD1 (5 bases). Trimming took 6 bases from V and 2 from J, leaving 10 bases between them. This CDR3 has 13 amino acids. The germline CDR1 and CDR2 sequences are SNHLY and FYNNEI. The CDR3 coding sequence is TGTGCCAGCAGCGGGACGGTTAACACTGAAGCTTTCTTT. Protein: CASSGTVNTEAFF.

This clonotype was seen a few times. The V call is TRBV24-1, the J call TRBJ1-1; D is uncertain. The germline V gene has CDR1 KGHDR and CDR2 SFDVKD. Trimming took off 6 bases at V and 4 bases at J, with 11 bases between the two ends. The CDR3 runs to 13 residues. In nucleotides, the CDR3 is TGTGCCACCAGTCCCAACCCGGGCACTGAAGCTTTCTTT. This encodes CATSPNPGTEAFF.